The 5 T cell receptor beta chains below all came from one sample that was sequenced in a study of blood T cell repertoires in COVID-19. The data were produced by immunoSEQ multiplex PCR, yet TCRdb's version contains in-frame clones alone and is incomplete. This sample carries roughly 250,000 clones, about 89% of them seen once, and the ten largest clones take more than 0.75%. Sequenced sample: peripheral blood. Receptors were obtained from a man aged 30 to 45 with acute or convalescent COVID-19.

The CDR3 nucleotides read TGTGCCAGCAGTTTACCCAATGGCTACACCTTC. This sequence encodes CASSLPNGYTF. The chain couples TRBV28 to TRBJ1-2; unclear D gene. The CDR3 length is 11 residues. Germline assignment: CDR1 MDHEN and CDR2 SYDVKM. V was cut by 2 bases and J by 6 bases, with 4 bases left in between.

This clone was counted once. The chain has TRBV28 and TRBJ2-5; possible D gene TRBD1, 6 bases. CDR3 size: 12 residues. Germline assignment: CDR1 MDHEN and CDR2 SYDVKM. V was cut by 8 bases and J by 4 bases, with 11 bases left in between. CDR3 DNA sequence: TGTGCCAGCGCAGGGGTTCGAGAGACCCAGTACTTC. It yields the protein CASAGVRETQYF.

V is TRBV30 and J is TRBJ1-1, with D tentatively TRBD1 (5 bases). The V gene's germline CDR1 is GTSNPN and CDR2 SVGIG (reference sequence). V was trimmed by 0 bases and J by 3 bases, leaving 17 bases between them. CDR3 length: 16 amino acids. This CDR3 is CAWSVKVRGGYTEAFF. As DNA, the CDR3 is TGTGCCTGGAGTGTAAAGGTTCGCGGGGGTTACACTGAAGCTTTCTTT.

J is TRBJ2-5 and V is TRBV11-2; TRBD2 agrees at 7 bases. CDR3 length: 15 amino acids. Germline-derived CDR1 and CDR2 are SGHAT and FQNNGV. Unmatched junction bases numbered 12, after V lost 6 bases and J lost 5 bases. The DNA of the CDR3 is TGTGCCAGCAGTCCATCTAGCGGATTAGGGGAGACCCAGTACTTC. It translates to CASSPSSGLGETQYF. Based on the CDR3 plus reference TRBV11-2 and TRBJ2-5, the full variable domain is EAGVAQSPRYKIIEKRQSVAFWCNPISGHATLYWYQQILGQGPKLLIQFQNNGVVDDSQLPKDRFSAERLKGVDSTLKIQPAKLEDSAVYLCASSPSSGLGETQYFGPGTRLLVL.

V gene TRBV30 combines with J gene TRBJ2-2; 8 bases agree with TRBD2. Germline CDR1 is GTSNPN and CDR2 is SVGIG (reference sequence). CDR3 length: 16 residues. V was clipped by 1 base and J by 1 base; unmatched bases: 5. CDR3 DNA sequence: TGTGCCTGGAGTGGGGTAGCGGGATTGAACACCGGGGAGCTGTTTTTT. Translation: CAWSGVAGLNTGELFF.